This T cell receptor (beta chain) was recovered during a study of blood T cell repertoires in COVID-19. Overall study context: Acute and convalescent COVID-19 samples came from the United States, Italy and Spain.

This CDR3 contains 11 residues. V shed 10 bases and J shed 5 bases, with 11 bases lying between them. The germline V gene encodes CDR1 LNHDA and CDR2 SQIVND (reference sequence). In the original workflow: Amplified reference gene primers provided the basis for estimating nucleated cell counts. Measured with immunoSEQ multiplex PCR; TCRdb has only the in-frame clones, and not every one. V and J calls and clone size are those listed in that table; D and trimming were worked out from the DNA. The sample gives about 400,000 clones, approximately 85% of which show up once; approximately 2% is in the top ten. Ages ranged from about 18 to 89 years, with residence in some 25 US areas.

The source material was PBMCs or T cells enriched from blood (not recorded which). The TCR was taken from a woman in her forties with acute COVID-19. The genes are TRBV19 and TRBJ1-2, with D unclear. CDR3: CATNGVYGYTF. CDR3 coding DNA: TGTGCCACCAACGGGGTTTATGGCTACACCTTC. Full variable domain (rest looked up from reference TRBV19 and TRBJ1-2): DGGITQSPKYLFRKEGQNVTLSCEQNLNHDAMYWYRQDPGQGLRLIYYSQIVNDFQKGDIAEGYSVSREKKESFPLTVTSAQKNPTAFYLCATNGVYGYTFGSGTRLTVV.